These T cell receptor beta chains were read from a single sample in a study of breast tumors, draining lymph nodes, adjacent tissues. TCRdb ran MiXCR on the multiplex PCR reads and lists one entry per CDR3 protein. The table includes approximately 250,000 distinct CDR3 sequences, 30% to 35% detected once. The specimen sequenced was axillary lymph node tissue. The source is a female donor with breast cancer. Some clones in this sample may be carry-over from other donors' samples. Both conserved end residues are part of each CDR3. D genes are given only for firm matches. Expanded clones are given a class, and other clones once, few, many or no size at all.

D: TRBD1; J: TRBJ2-7; size: many; V: TRBV20-1; DNA: TGCAGTGCTAGGTTTTCAGGGGGCCGATACGAGCAGTACTTC; CDR3: CSARFSGGRYEQYF
D: TRBD1; J: TRBJ1-5; size: many; V: TRBV20-1; DNA: TGCAGTGCTAGAGATCTCCGGAGAGGGACAGGAGTCAATCAGCCCCAGCATTTT; CDR3: CSARDLRRGTGVNQPQHF
D: -; J: TRBJ2-7; size: many; V: TRBV15; DNA: TGTGCCACCAGCAGAGATCCTCAGGGAACCTACGAGCAGTACTTC; CDR3: CATSRDPQGTYEQYF
D: -; J: TRBJ2-7; size: -; V: TRBV7-9; DNA: TGTGCCAGCAGCTCTGGGCCAGCGAGCTCCTACGAGCAGTACTTC; CDR3: CASSSGPASSYEQYF
D: -; J: TRBJ2-7; size: -; V: TRBV7-8; DNA: TGTGCCAGCAGCTTACTATCGGTTGCCTACAAGCAGTACTTC; CDR3: CASSLLSVAYKQYF
D: TRBD1; J: TRBJ2-7; size: many; V: TRBV14; DNA: TGTGCCAGCAGCCAAGATAAGGGGAATTTGGACAGGGCCCACGAGCAGTACTTC; CDR3: CASSQDKGNLDRAHEQYF
D: -; J: TRBJ2-1; size: many; V: TRBV20-1; DNA: TGCAGTGCTAGAAAAGCGTTGAGCTCCTACAATGAGCAGTTCTTC; CDR3: CSARKALSSYNEQFF
D: -; J: TRBJ2-5; size: many; V: TRBV12-3/TRBV12-4; DNA: TGTGCCAGCAGAGCGGGTTCAAGAGAGTCCCAGTACTTC; CDR3: CASRAGSRESQYF
D: -; J: TRBJ2-7; size: many; V: TRBV19; DNA: TGTGCCAGTAGTATTGAGGGGACTCGAGTTATCTACGAGCAGTACTTC; CDR3: CASSIEGTRVIYEQYF
D: TRBD1; J: TRBJ1-6; size: -; V: TRBV7-2; DNA: TGTGCCAGCAGCGGGGACAGGGCTTATTCACCCCTCCACTTT; CDR3: CASSGDRAYSPLHF
D: TRBD1; J: TRBJ2-1; size: -; V: TRBV20-1; DNA: TGCAGTGCCAGCAGTGACCTGGGACAGGGGCGATCTTACAATGAGCAGTTCTTC; CDR3: CSASSDLGQGRSYNEQFF
D: TRBD2; J: TRBJ2-5; size: -; V: TRBV20-1; DNA: TGCAGTGCTAGAGATCAAGTAGCGGGGACGGCTGAGACCCAGTACTTC; CDR3: CSARDQVAGTAETQYF
D: TRBD2; J: TRBJ2-3; size: many; V: TRBV20-1; DNA: TGCAGTGCTAGAGGCCCAGGGAGCGGGAGGGGCACAGATACGCAGTATTTT; CDR3: CSARGPGSGRGTDTQYF
D: TRBD1; J: TRBJ2-5; size: many; V: TRBV12-5; DNA: TGTGCTAGTGGTTTGGTAATTGGACAGGGGGCTGAGACCCAGTACTTC; CDR3: CASGLVIGQGAETQYF
D: TRBD1; J: TRBJ2-1; size: -; V: TRBV15; DNA: TGTGCCACCAGCAGCCCACGGGGACAGGGGGCTGAGGAGCAGTTCTTC; CDR3: CATSSPRGQGAEEQFF
D: -; J: TRBJ2-4; size: few; V: TRBV20-1; DNA: TGCAGTGCTAGGCTGGCGTCGGGAAACATTCAGTACTTC; CDR3: CSARLASGNIQYF
D: TRBD1; J: TRBJ1-5; size: many; V: TRBV7-9; DNA: TGTGCCAGCAGCAGCGAACAGGGGCGCAATCAGCCCCAGCATTTT; CDR3: CASSSEQGRNQPQHF
D: -; J: TRBJ1-6; size: once; V: TRBV11-2; DNA: TGTGCCAGCACTCACGGGGGGCTCTCCTATAATTCACCCCTCCACTTT; CDR3: CASTHGGLSYNSPLHF
D: -; J: TRBJ1-2; size: many; V: TRBV24-1; DNA: TGTGCCACCAGTGACCGTCTTGGGGGCTACACCTTC; CDR3: CATSDRLGGYTF
D: TRBD1; J: TRBJ2-5; size: many; V: TRBV5-1; DNA: TGCGCCAGCAGCTTGGACAGGGGCGAGGAGACCCAGTACTTC; CDR3: CASSLDRGEETQYF
D: -; J: TRBJ1-5; size: many; V: TRBV19; DNA: TGTGCCAGTAGTATAGTAGGCTACAGGAGCAATCAGCCCCAGCATTTT; CDR3: CASSIVGYRSNQPQHF
D: TRBD1; J: TRBJ1-2; size: many; V: TRBV7-2; DNA: TGTGCCAGCAGGCTTGGGACAGGGGATGGCTACACCTTC; CDR3: CASRLGTGDGYTF
D: -; J: TRBJ1-6; size: many; V: TRBV28; DNA: TGTGCCAGCAGTTTGAAGGGGCCCCCGAGTAATTCACCCCTCCACTTT; CDR3: CASSLKGPPSNSPLHF